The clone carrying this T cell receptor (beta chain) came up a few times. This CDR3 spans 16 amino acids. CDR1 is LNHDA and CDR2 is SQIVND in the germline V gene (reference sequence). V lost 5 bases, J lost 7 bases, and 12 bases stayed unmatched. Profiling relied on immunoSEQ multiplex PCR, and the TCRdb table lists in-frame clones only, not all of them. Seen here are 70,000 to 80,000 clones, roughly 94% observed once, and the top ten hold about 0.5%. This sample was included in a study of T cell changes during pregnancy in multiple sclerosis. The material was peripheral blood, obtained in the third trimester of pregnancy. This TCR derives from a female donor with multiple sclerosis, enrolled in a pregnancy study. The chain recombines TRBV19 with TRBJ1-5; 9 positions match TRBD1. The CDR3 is CASSSLQGQGRQPQHF. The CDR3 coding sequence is TGTGCCAGTAGTTCTCTTCAGGGACAGGGAAGACAGCCCCAGCATTTT.